This TCR beta chain derives from a study of blood T cell repertoires in COVID-19. The wider study: Both acute and convalescent COVID-19 samples were obtained from the United States, Italy and Spain. The cDNA or gDNA used as material had been derived from T cells, B-cell-depleted T cells, or PBMCs.

The CDR3 contains 14 residues. V was shortened by 7 bases and J by 0 bases, with 12 bases between the two germline ends. Germline CDR1 reads SQVTM; CDR2 reads ANQGSEA. Original data processing: The authors estimated nucleated cell counts from reference gene primer amplification. Clones were sequenced by immunoSEQ multiplex PCR, and TCRdb holds only the in-frame ones, with some missing. That table furnishes V, J and clone size, whereas the DNA furnished D and trimming. In the table there are 120,000 to 150,000 clones, just under 90% of which are singletons. The clonotype comes from a woman aged 80 or older with acute or convalescent COVID-19. The sample comprised peripheral blood. The rearrangement joins TRBV29-1 to TRBJ2-2; D remains unclear. CDR3 DNA: TGCAGCGCGTCGGTGCGCGCGAACACCGGGGAGCTGTTTTTT. Translation gives CSASVRANTGELFF.